This T cell receptor beta chain was identified in a study of cytomegalovirus exposure and HLA in healthy donors. Broader study findings: Prior analysis indicated that the majority of TCR beta V segments exhibited productivity approximately 90% or approximately 30% of the time.

Germline V gene sequence: CDR1 SGHVS, CDR2 FNYEAQ. The CDR3 covers 14 residues. V lost 4 bases, J lost 7 bases, and 16 bases lay in between. Use of 60 Vbeta and 13 Jbeta primers characterized the PCR. The table came from immunoSEQ multiplex PCR; TCRdb's copy has only in-frame clones and leaves some out. Of about 170,000 clones in the sample, 80% to 90% are singletons; the top ten hold under 5%. In regard to this clone: The antigen is undetermined.

Input material: PBMCs. This TCR derives from a girl aged 5-17 years in good health and CMV-seropositive. This sequence joins TRBV7-6 and TRBJ1-2; D uncertain. For the CDR3, the DNA is TGTGCCAGCAGCTCTGGACTGGTGGGCTCTGGCTACACCTTC. It encodes CASSSGLVGSGYTF.